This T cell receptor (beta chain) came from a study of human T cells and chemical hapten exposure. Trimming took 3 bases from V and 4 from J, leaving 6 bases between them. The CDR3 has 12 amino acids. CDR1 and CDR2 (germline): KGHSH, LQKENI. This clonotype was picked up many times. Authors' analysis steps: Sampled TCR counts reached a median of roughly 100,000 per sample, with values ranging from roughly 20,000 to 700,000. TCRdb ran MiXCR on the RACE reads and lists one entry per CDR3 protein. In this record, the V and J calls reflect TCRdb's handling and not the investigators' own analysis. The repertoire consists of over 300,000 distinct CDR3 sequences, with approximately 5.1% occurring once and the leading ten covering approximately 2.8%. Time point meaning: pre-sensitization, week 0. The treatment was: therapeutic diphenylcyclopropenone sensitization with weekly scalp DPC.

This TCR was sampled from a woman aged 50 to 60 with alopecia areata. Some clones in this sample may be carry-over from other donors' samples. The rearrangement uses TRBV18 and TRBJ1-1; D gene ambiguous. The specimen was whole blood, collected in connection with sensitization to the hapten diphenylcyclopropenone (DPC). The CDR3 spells CASSPGPTEAFF. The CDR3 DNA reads TGTGCCAGCTCACCCGGGCCCACTGAAGCTTTCTTT. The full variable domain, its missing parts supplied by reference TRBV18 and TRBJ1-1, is NAGVMQNPRHLVRRRGQEARLRCSPMKGHSHVYWYRQLPEEGLKFMVYLQKENIIDESGMPKERFSAEFPKEGPSILRIQQVVRGDSAAYFCASSPGPTEAFFGQGTRLTVV.